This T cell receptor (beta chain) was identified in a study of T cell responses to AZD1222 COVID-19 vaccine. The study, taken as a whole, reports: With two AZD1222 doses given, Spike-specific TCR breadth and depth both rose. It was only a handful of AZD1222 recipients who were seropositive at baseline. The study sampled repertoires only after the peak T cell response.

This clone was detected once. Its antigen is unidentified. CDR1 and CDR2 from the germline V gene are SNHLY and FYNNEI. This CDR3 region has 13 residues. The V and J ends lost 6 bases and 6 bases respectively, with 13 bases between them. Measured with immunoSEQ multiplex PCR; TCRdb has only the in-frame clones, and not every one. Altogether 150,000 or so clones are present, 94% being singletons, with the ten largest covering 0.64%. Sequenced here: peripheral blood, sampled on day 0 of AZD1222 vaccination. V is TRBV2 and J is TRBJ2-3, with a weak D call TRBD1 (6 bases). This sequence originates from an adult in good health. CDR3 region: CASSTGPGDTQYF. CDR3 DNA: TGTGCCAGCAGCACAGGGCCGGGGGATACGCAGTATTTT.